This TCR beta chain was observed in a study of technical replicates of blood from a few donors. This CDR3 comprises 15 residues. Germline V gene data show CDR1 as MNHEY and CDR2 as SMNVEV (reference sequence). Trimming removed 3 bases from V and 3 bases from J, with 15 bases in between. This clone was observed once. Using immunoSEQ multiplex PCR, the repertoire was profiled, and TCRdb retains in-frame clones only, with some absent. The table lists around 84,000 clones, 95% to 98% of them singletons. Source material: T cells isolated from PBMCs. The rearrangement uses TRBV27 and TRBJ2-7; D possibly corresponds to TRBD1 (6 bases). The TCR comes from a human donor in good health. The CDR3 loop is CASSFGAGEVYEQYF. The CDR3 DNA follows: TGTGCCAGCAGTTTTGGGGCAGGGGAAGTCTACGAGCAGTACTTC.